The present T cell receptor (beta chain) was sequenced within a study of blood T cell repertoires in COVID-19. Overall study: Acute and convalescent COVID-19 samples came from the United States, Italy and Spain. From T cells, B-cell-depleted T cells, or PBMCs came the material, which was cDNA or gDNA.

J gave up 2 bases and V 2 bases, and 8 bases lay outside the gene matches. This CDR3 spans 16 amino acids. Per germline, CDR1 SGDLS and CDR2 YYNGEE. Per the original data handling: Quantification of nucleated cells was approximated via reference gene primer amplification. The table came from immunoSEQ multiplex PCR; TCRdb's copy has only in-frame clones and leaves some out. That table supplies the V and J calls and clone size; D and trimming were determined from the DNA. Among about 220,000 clones listed, under 90% were seen once. This clonotype was sampled from a woman aged 60 to 75 who had recovered from COVID-19. The rearrangement uses TRBV9 and TRBJ2-7; 9 positions agree with TRBD1. Material: peripheral blood. The CDR3 DNA reads TGTGCCAGCAGCGTGATGGGGGACAGGGACGCCTACGAGCAGTACTTC. Residues: CASSVMGDRDAYEQYF.